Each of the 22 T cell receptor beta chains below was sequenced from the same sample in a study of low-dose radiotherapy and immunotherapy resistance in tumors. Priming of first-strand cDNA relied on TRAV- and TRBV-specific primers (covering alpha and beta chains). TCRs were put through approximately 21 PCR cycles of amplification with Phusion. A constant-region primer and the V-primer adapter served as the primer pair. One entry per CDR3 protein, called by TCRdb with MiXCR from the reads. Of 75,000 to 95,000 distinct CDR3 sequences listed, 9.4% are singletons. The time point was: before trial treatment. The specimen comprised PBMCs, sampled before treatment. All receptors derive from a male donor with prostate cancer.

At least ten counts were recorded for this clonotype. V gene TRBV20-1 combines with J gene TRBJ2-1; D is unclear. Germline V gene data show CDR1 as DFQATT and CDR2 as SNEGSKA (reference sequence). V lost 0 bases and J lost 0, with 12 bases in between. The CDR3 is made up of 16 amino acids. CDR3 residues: CSARDGSRLSYNEQFF. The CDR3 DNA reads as TGCAGTGCTAGAGATGGGTCCAGGCTCTCCTACAATGAGCAGTTCTTC.

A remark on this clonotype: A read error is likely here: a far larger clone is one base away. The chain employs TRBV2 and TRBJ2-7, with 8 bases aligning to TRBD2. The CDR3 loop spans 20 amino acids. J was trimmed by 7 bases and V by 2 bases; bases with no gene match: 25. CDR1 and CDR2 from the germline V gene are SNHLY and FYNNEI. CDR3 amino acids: CASSERFSSGSLPSYNEQYF. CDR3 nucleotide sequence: TGTGCCAGCAGTGAAAGGTTTTCTAGCGGGTCACTGCCCTCCTACAATGAGCAGTACTTC.

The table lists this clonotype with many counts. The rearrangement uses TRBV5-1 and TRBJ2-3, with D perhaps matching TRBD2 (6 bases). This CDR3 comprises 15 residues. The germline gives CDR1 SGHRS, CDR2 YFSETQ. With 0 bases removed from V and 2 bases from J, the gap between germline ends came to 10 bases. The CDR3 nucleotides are TGCGCCAGCAGCTTGGCGGCGGGAACCACAGATACGCAGTATTTT. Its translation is CASSLAAGTTDTQYF.

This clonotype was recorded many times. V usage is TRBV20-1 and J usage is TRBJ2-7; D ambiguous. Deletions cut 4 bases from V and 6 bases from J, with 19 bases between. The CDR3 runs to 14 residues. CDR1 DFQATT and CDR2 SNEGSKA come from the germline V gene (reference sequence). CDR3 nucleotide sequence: TGCAGTGCTACCAACCCAGAGCGTAATGGCGAGCAGTACTTC. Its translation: CSATNPERNGEQYF.

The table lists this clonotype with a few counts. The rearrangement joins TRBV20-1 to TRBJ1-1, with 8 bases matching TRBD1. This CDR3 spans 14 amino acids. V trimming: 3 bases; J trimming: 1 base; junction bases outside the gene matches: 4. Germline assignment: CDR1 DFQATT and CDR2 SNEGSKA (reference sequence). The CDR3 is CSARAGTGNTEAFF. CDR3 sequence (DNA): TGCAGTGCTAGGGCCGGGACAGGGAACACTGAAGCTTTCTTT.

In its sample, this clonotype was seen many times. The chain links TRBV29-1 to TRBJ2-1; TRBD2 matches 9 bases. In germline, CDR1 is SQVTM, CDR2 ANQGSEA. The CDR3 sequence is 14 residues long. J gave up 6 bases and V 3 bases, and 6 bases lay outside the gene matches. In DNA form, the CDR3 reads TGCAGCGTTGACTTTGGACTAGCGAGCAATGAGCAGTTCTTC. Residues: CSVDFGLASNEQFF.

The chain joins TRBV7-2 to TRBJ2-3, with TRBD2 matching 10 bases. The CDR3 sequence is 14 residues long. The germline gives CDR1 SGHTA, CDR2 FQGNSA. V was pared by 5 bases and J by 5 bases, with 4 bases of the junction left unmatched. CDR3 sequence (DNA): TGTGCCAGCAGCCCTAGCGGGGGAAGAGATACGCAGTATTTT. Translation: CASSPSGGRDTQYF.

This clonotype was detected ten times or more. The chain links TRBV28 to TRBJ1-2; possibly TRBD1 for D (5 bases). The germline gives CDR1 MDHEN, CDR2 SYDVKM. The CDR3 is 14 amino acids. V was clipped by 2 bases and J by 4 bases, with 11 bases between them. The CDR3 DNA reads TGTGCCAGCAGTTTAGCACAGGCTATCTATGGCTACACCTTC. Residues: CASSLAQAIYGYTF.

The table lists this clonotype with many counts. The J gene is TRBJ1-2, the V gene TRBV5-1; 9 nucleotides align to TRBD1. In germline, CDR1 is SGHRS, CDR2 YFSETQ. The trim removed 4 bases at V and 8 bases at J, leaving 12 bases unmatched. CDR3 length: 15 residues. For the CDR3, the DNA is TGCGCCAGCAGCGCAAACACCGGGACAGGGACCGGCTACACCTTC. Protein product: CASSANTGTGTGYTF.

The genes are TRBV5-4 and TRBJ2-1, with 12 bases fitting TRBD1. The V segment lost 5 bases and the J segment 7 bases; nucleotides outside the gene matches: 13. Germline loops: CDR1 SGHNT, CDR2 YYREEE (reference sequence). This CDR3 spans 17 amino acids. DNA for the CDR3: TGTGCCAGCAGTACCCCAATTCCGGGACAGGGGGCGAATGAGCAGTTCTTC. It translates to CASSTPIPGQGANEQFF.

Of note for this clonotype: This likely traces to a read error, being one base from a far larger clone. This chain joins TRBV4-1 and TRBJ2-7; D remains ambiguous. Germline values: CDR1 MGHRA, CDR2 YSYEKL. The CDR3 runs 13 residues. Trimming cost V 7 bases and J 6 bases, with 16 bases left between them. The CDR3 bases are TGCGCCAGCAAGGCGAGAACAACCGGCGAGCAGTACTTC. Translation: CASKARTTGEQYF.

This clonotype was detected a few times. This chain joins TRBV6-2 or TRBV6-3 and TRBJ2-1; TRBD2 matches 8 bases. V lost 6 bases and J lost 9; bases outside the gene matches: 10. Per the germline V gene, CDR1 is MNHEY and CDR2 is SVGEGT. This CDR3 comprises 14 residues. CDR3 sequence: CASSFTSGLGEQFF. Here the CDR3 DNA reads TGTGCCAGCAGCTTTACTAGCGGTTTGGGTGAGCAGTTCTTC.

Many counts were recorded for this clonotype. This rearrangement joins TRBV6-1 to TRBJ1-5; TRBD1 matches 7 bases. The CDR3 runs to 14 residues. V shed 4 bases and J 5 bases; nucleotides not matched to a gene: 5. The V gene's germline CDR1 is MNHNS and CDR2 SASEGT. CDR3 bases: TGTGCCAGCAGTGCCTCAGGGGGGTATCAGCCCCAGCATTTT. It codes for CASSASGGYQPQHF.

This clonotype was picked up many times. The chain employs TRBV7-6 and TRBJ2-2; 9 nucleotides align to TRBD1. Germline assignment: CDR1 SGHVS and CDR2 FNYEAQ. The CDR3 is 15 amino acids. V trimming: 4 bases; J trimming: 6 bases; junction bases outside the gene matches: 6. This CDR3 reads CASSSGQGAAGELFF. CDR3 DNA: TGTGCCAGCAGCTCGGGACAGGGAGCGGCCGGGGAGCTGTTTTTT.

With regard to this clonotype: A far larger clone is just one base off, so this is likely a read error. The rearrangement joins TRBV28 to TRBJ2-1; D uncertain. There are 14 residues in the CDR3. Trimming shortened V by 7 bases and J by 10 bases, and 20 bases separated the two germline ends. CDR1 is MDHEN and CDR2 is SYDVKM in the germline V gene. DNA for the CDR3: TGTGCCAGCACCCCCATGAGACTGCTCGACGAGCAGTTCTTC. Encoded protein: CASTPMRLLDEQFF.

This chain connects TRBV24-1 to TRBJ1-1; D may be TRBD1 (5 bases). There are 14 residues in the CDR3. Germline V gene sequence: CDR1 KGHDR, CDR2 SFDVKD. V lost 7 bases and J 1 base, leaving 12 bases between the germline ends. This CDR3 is CATRPGRGNTEAFF. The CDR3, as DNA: TGTGCCACCAGACCCGGGAGGGGGAACACTGAAGCTTTCTTT.

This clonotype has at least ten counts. CDR3 loop: CASSSSRSGRVHEQFF. The CDR3 DNA follows: TGTGCCAGCAGTTCGAGCCGCAGCGGGAGGGTCCATGAGCAGTTCTTC. The chain couples TRBV6-5 to TRBJ2-1; 10 bases align to TRBD2. CDR1 is MNHEY and CDR2 is SVGAGI in the germline V gene. CDR3 length: 16 amino acids. J was trimmed by 8 bases and V by 4 bases; bases with no gene match: 11.

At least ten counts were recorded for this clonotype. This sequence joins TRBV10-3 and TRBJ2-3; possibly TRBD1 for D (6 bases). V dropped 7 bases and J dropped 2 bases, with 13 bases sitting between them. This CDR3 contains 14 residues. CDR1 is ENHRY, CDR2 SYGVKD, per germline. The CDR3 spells CAINQGQNTDTQYF. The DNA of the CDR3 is TGTGCCATCAATCAGGGGCAAAACACAGATACGCAGTATTTT.

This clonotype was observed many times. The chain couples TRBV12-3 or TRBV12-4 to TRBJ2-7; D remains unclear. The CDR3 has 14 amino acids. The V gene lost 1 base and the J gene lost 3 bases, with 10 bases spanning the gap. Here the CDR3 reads CASSLGGGIYEQYF. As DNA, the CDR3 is TGTGCCAGCAGTTTAGGAGGCGGAATCTACGAGCAGTACTTC.

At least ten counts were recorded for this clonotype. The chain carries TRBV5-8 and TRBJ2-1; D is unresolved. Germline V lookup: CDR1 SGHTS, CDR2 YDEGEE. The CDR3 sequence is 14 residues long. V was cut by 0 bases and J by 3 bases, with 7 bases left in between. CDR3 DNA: TGTGCCAGCAGCTTGGCTCTGATCTACAATGAGCAGTTCTTC. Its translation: CASSLALIYNEQFF.

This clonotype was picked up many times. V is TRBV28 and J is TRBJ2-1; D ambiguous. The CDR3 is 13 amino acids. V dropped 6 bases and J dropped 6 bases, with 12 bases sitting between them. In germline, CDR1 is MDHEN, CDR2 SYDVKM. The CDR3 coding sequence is TGTGCCAGCAGCGACCTAGAGTCCAATGAGCAGTTCTTC. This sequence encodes CASSDLESNEQFF. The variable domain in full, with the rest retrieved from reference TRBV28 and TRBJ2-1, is DVKVTQSSRYLVKRTGEKVFLECVQDMDHENMFWYRQDPGLGLRLIYFSYDVKMKEKGDIPEGYSVSREKKERFSLILESASTNQTSMYLCASSDLESNEQFFGPGTRLTVL.

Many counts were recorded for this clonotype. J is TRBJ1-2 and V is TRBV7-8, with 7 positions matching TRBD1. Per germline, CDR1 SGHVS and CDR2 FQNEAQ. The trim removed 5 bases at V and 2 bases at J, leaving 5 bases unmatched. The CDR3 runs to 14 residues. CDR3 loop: CASSPGTANYGYTF. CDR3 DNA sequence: TGTGCCAGCAGCCCTGGGACAGCGAACTATGGCTACACCTTC.